The 20 T cell receptor beta chains given below trace back to one sample, sequenced in a study of patients and donors after allogeneic stem cell transplantation. Each CDR3 protein is one row after TCRdb ran MiXCR on the RT-PCR reads. Among some 880,000 distinct CDR3 sequences listed, over 15% were seen once. The specimen was blood, either unsorted or a sorted T cell fraction (not recorded which). These receptor sequences come from a human donor who was either an allogeneic HSCT recipient or a stem cell or donor lymphocyte infusion donor (not recorded which). It is not recorded whose cells these are; they may come from a transplant donor.

The gene calls are TRBV20-1 and TRBJ2-1; 12 bases are shared with TRBD2. Germline V gene lookup returns CDR1 DFQATT and CDR2 SNEGSKA (reference sequence). The CDR3 consists of 14 residues. CDR3 coding DNA: TGCAGAGGAGGGGGACTAGCGGGTTACAATGAGCAGTTCTTC. Translating gives CRGGGLAGYNEQFF.

This clonotype was detected many times. The chain has TRBV2 and TRBJ2-1; D tentatively reads TRBD1 or TRBD2 (6 bases each). The germline V gene encodes CDR1 SNHLY and CDR2 FYNNEI. There are 14 residues in the CDR3. V was cut by 3 bases and J by 4 bases, with 10 bases left in between. The CDR3 spells CASSERGAYNEQFF. The CDR3, as DNA: TGTGCCAGCAGTGAGAGGGGGGCTTACAATGAGCAGTTCTTC.

The CDR3 coding sequence is TGTGCCAGTAGGGCCCACAGAGAGCAGTACTTC. Its translation is CASRAHREQYF. The V gene is TRBV12-3 or TRBV12-4, the J gene TRBJ2-7; D not certain. V was trimmed by 9 bases and J by 7 bases, leaving 13 bases between them. The CDR3 loop spans 11 amino acids.

The V and J genes are TRBV5-1 and TRBJ1-1, with 8 bases aligning to TRBD1. Germline CDR1 and CDR2: SGHRS and YFSETQ. The V gene end was trimmed by 0 bases and the J gene end by 0 bases; junction bases not matched to a gene: 4. The CDR3 totals 16 residues. In DNA, the CDR3 is TGCGCCAGCAGCTTGGGGGACAGGAAAATGAACACTGAAGCTTTCTTT. Translating it yields CASSLGDRKMNTEAFF.

This clonotype was observed a handful of times. The V call is TRBV6-5, the J call TRBJ2-1; weak D call: TRBD1 (5 bases). CDR3 length equals 12 residues. The V and J ends lost 5 bases and 10 bases respectively, with 12 bases between them. Germline V lookup: CDR1 MNHEY, CDR2 SVGAGI. The CDR3 nucleotides read TGTGCCAGCAGTGACCAAACAGGAGAGCAGTTCTTC. Encoded protein: CASSDQTGEQFF.

This clonotype was detected only a few times. This sequence joins TRBV4-3 and TRBJ1-5; D not certain. The CDR3 covers 15 residues. Trimming removed 0 bases at V and 4 bases at J, with 10 bases between. The germline CDR1 and CDR2 sequences are LGHNA and YSLEER. Here the CDR3 DNA reads TGCGCCAGCAGCCAAGATTCTGGTTATAATCAGCCCCAGCATTTT. Its protein is CASSQDSGYNQPQHF.

The chain links TRBV29-1 to TRBJ2-4, with D possibly matching TRBD1 (6 bases). Germline CDR1 SQVTM, CDR2 ANQGSEA. V shed 5 bases and J shed 8 bases, with 16 bases lying between them. CDR3 size: 13 residues. The CDR3 loop reads CSVYFTGRYIQYF. As DNA, the CDR3 is TGCAGCGTTTATTTCACAGGGAGATACATTCAGTACTTC.

A few counts support this clonotype. The chain has TRBV12-3 or TRBV12-4 and TRBJ1-1; 7 nucleotides match TRBD1. This CDR3 has 19 amino acids. V lost 6 bases and J lost 1; bases outside the gene matches: 20. CDR3 sequence: CASRWETRYGQDGNTEAFF. The CDR3 DNA reads TGTGCCAGCAGATGGGAGACGCGATACGGACAGGATGGGAACACTGAAGCTTTCTTT.

The chain joins TRBV11-1 to TRBJ2-6, with D perhaps TRBD1 (6 bases). CDR3 length: 19 amino acids. Trimming left V 0 bases short and J 4 bases short, with 19 bases between. Germline V gene data show CDR1 as SGHAT and CDR2 as FQDESV (reference sequence). CDR3 sequence: CASSLAGKFGTRGANVLTF. Here the CDR3 DNA reads TGTGCCAGCAGCTTAGCGGGCAAATTTGGGACACGCGGGGCCAACGTCCTGACTTTC. Complete variable domain (other parts from reference TRBV11-1 and TRBJ2-6): EAEVAQSPRYKITEKSQAVAFWCDPISGHATLYWYRQILGQGPELLVQFQDESVVDDSQLPKDRFSAERLKGVDSTLKIQPAELGDSAMYLCASSLAGKFGTRGANVLTFGAGSRLTVL.

The chain has TRBV12-3 or TRBV12-4 and TRBJ1-2; D remains unclear. V was shortened by 10 bases and J by 8 bases, with 14 bases between the two germline ends. The CDR3 is 11 amino acids. The CDR3 region has the DNA TGTGCCAACCTAAATGGGAGAGGCTACACCTTC. Translated, it gives CANLNGRGYTF.

CDR3 loop: CASSLWGDSTDTQYF. CDR3 nucleotides: TGTGCCAGCAGCTTATGGGGGGATAGCACAGATACGCAGTATTTT. This rearrangement joins TRBV11-3 to TRBJ2-3; maybe TRBD2 (6 bases). The CDR3 covers 15 residues. V was clipped by 2 bases and J by 0 bases, with 9 bases between them. Germline V gene data show CDR1 as SGHNT and CDR2 as YENEEA.

Only a few counts were recorded for this clonotype. The V and J genes are TRBV7-2 and TRBJ1-4; perhaps TRBD1 as D (5 bases). V shed 5 bases and J shed 8 bases, with 18 bases lying between them. The CDR3 is made up of 15 amino acids. Germline CDR1 SGHTA, CDR2 FQGNSA. CDR3 sequence (DNA): TGTGCCAGCAGCCCGCCGGGACGGACAAAAGAAAAACTGTTTTTT. It yields the protein CASSPPGRTKEKLFF.

The sample holds a few counts of this clonotype. This chain connects TRBV15 to TRBJ2-3, with D perhaps matching TRBD1 (6 bases). The germline gives CDR1 LNHNV, CDR2 YYDKDF (reference sequence). This CDR3 is 15 amino acids long. Trimming left V 4 bases short and J 1 base short, with 12 bases between. CDR3 residues: CATSKRTAGTDTQYF. CDR3 coding DNA: TGTGCCACCAGCAAGAGGACAGCCGGCACAGATACGCAGTATTTT.

This clonotype was counted a few times. The V and J genes are TRBV25-1 and TRBJ2-1, with a weak D call TRBD2 (5 bases). CDR3 length: 15 residues. Per the germline V gene, CDR1 is MGHDK and CDR2 is SYGVNS. Trimming removed 1 base at V and 2 bases at J, with 9 bases between. The CDR3 DNA reads TGTGCCAGCAGTGAATTAAGCGGACCCTACAATGAGCAGTTCTTC. Translating gives CASSELSGPYNEQFF.

The chain links TRBV25-1 to TRBJ2-1; 9 positions match TRBD2. Germline V gives CDR1 MGHDK, CDR2 SYGVNS. This CDR3 is 17 amino acids long. The V and J ends lost 4 bases and 6 bases, in that order; junction bases with no gene match: 13. CDR3 amino acids: CASSAPLTSGPINEQFF. As DNA, the CDR3 is TGTGCCAGCAGTGCCCCGCTGACTAGCGGACCTATCAATGAGCAGTTCTTC.

This chain connects TRBV20-1 to TRBJ1-1, with 7 nucleotides matching TRBD1. The CDR3 spans 16 residues. Germline values: CDR1 DFQATT, CDR2 SNEGSKA (reference sequence). With V trimmed by 0 bases and J by 1 base, 8 bases remained unmatched. The DNA of the CDR3 is TGCAGTGCTAGAGAAAACAGGGACAGAGAGAACACTGAAGCTTTCTTT. Its translation: CSARENRDRENTEAFF.

This clonotype was seen more than once but under ten times. The genes are TRBV10-2 and TRBJ2-3; 13 nucleotides agree with TRBD2. This CDR3 is built from 15 residues. Germline assignment: CDR1 WSHSY and CDR2 SAAADI. V shed 6 bases, J shed 4 bases, and the junction held 4 bases outside the gene matches. The CDR3 here is CASRAGLAGADTQYF. DNA for the CDR3: TGCGCCAGCAGGGCTGGACTAGCGGGAGCAGATACGCAGTATTTT.

The chain carries TRBV20-1 and TRBJ2-3; 10 bases map to TRBD1. V lost 6 bases and J lost 7; bases outside the gene matches: 13. The CDR3 loop spans 15 amino acids. Germline V lookup: CDR1 DFQATT, CDR2 SNEGSKA (reference sequence). CDR3 sequence: CSAQPGDRGTHTQYF. DNA for the CDR3: TGCAGTGCCCAGCCCGGGGACAGGGGCACTCATACGCAGTATTTT.

The chain couples TRBV7-6 to TRBJ1-6; D not certain. Trimming left V 3 bases short and J 0 bases short, with 9 bases between. The CDR3 totals 16 residues. The germline V gene has CDR1 SGHVS and CDR2 FNYEAQ. The CDR3 DNA follows: TGTGCCAGCAGCTTGAAGGGTAGCTCCTATAATTCACCCCTCCACTTT. Translating it yields CASSLKGSSYNSPLHF.

This rearrangement joins TRBV2 to TRBJ1-3; 11 bases match TRBD1. Germline assignment: CDR1 SNHLY and CDR2 FYNNEI. The length of the CDR3 is 15 residues. V was pared by 4 bases and J by 4 bases, with 3 bases of the junction left unmatched. CDR3 region: CASSAGTGGGNTIYF. CDR3 sequence (DNA): TGTGCCAGCAGTGCCGGGACAGGGGGAGGAAACACCATATATTTT.